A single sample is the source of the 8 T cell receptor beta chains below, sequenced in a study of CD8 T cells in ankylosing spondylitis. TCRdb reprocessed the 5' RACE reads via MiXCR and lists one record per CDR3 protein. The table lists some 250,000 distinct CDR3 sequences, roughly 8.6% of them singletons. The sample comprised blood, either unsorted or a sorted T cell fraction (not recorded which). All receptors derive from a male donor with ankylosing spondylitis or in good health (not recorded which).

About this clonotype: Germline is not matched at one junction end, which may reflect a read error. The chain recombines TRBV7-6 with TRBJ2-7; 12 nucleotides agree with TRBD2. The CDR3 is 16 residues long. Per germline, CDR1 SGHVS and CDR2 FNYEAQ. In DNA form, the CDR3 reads TGTGCCAGCAGCCTAGCGGGAGGGCCAACTCTTTACGAGCAGTACTTC. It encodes CASSLAGGPTLYEQYF.

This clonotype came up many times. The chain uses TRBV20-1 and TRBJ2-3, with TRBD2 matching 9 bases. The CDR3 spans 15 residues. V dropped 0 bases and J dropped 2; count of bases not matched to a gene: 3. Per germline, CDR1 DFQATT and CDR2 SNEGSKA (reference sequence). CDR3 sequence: CSARDQREATDTQYF. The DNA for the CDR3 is TGCAGTGCTAGAGATCAGCGGGAGGCCACAGATACGCAGTATTTT.

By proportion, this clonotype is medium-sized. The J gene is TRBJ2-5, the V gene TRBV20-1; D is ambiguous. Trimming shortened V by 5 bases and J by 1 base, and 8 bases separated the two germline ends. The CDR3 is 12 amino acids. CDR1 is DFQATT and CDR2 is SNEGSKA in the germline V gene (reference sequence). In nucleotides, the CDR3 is TGCAGTGCTGACGGACGCCAAGAGACCCAGTACTTC. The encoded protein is CSADGRQETQYF.

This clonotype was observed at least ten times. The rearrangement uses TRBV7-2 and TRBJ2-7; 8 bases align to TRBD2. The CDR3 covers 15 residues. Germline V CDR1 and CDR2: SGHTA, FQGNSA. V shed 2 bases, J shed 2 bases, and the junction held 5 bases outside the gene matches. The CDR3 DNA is TGTGCCAGCAGCTTATACGGGAGGGCCACCTACGAGCAGTACTTC. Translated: CASSLYGRATYEQYF. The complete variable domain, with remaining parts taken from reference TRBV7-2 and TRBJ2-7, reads GAGVSQSPSNKVTEKGKDVELRCDPISGHTALYWYRQSLGQGLEFLIYFQGNSAPDKSGLPSDRFSAERTGGSVSTLTIQRTQQEDSAVYLCASSLYGRATYEQYFGPGTRLTVT.

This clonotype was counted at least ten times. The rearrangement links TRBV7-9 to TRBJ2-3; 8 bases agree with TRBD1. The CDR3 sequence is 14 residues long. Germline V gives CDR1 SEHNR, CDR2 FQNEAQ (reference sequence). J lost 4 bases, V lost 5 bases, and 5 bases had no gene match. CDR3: CASSRGQGADTQYF. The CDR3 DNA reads TGTGCCAGCAGCCGAGGACAGGGAGCAGATACGCAGTATTTT.

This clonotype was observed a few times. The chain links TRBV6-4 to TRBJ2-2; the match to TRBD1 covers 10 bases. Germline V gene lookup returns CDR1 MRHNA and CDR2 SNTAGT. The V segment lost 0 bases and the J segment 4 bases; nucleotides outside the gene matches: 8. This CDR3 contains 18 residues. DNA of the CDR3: TGTGCCAGCAGTGACTCAGGGGACAGGGGAGAGTTCACCGGGGAGCTGTTTTTT. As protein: CASSDSGDRGEFTGELFF.

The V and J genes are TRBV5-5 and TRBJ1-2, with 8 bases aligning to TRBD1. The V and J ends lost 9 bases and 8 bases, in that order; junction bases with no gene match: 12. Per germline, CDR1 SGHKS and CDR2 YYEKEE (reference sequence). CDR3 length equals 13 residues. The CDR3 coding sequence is TGTGCCACCTCGGACAGGGATTCTTCGGGCTACACCTTC. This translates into CATSDRDSSGYTF.

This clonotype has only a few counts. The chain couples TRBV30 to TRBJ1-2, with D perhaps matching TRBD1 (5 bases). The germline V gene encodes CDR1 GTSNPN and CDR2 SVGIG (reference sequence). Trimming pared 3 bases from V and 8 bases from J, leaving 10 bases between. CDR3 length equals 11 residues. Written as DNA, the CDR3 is TGTGCCTGGAGGGACAAAGGCGGCTACACCTTC. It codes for CAWRDKGGYTF.